Sequencing of this T cell receptor beta chain was carried out in a study of metastatic and nonmetastatic thyroid tumors. Study as a whole: Across blood and tumor or nodule tissue, repertoires from malignant and benign thyroid patients were compared with one another. Overall study results and limits: Compared with benign nodules, malignant thyroid tumors were reported to have significantly higher TCR beta diversity in both blood and tumor.

How the authors handled the data: A papillary thyroid cancer distant-metastasis classifier was built from CDR3 differences across clinicopathological groups. TCRdb re-called the PCR reads via MiXCR. The V and J calls and clone size come from TCRdb's table, not from the authors' own analysis. This sample has 25,000 to 30,000 clones, with over 20% found just once. Until they underwent thyroid surgery, no patient had received any treatment. As concerns this clone: The antigen is not known.

The material sequenced was blood. The sequence was collected from a female donor with papillary thyroid cancer or a benign thyroid nodule (not recorded which). Some clones in this sample may be carry-over from other donors' samples.

The CDR3 reads CASSVGGSGYEQFF. CDR3 sequence (DNA): TGTGCCAGCAGCGTAGGTGGTAGCGGGTATGAGCAGTTCTTC. The rearrangement links TRBV9 to TRBJ2-1; 7 nucleotides line up with TRBD2. CDR1 is SGDLS and CDR2 is YYNGEE in the germline V gene. After removal of 0 bases from V and 8 bases from J, the junction contained 5 bases not matched to a gene. The CDR3 spans 14 residues.